Listed here are 9 T cell receptor beta chains from one sample, sequenced in a study of CD8 T cells in Susac syndrome. A quantity of about 0.5 to 1 ug RNA underwent reverse transcription using random hexamers. TCRdb processed the immunoSEQ multiplex PCR reads anew with MiXCR; each CDR3 protein has one entry. This table holds 330,000 or so distinct CDR3 sequences, 75% to 85% found once. The source material was CD8+ T cells from PBMCs. Source of these receptors: a human donor with multiple sclerosis.

Remarks on this clonotype: The conserved closing phenylalanine or tryptophan is absent in this CDR3, likely reflecting a read error. V usage is TRBV28 and J usage is TRBJ1-1; 7 bases map to TRBD1. V trimming: 6 bases; J trimming: 6 bases; junction bases outside the gene matches: 10. The germline gives CDR1 MDHEN, CDR2 SYDVKM. The CDR3 length is 14 residues. CDR3 protein: CASSPRRGRAEAFL. CDR3 in DNA: TGTGCCAGCAGCCCCCGGAGGGGGCGTGCTGAAGCTTTCCTT.

This clonotype was observed a handful of times. The chain links TRBV6-5 to TRBJ1-1; TRBD1 might be the D (6 bases). This CDR3 region has 11 residues. The V end was cut by 2 bases, the J end by 11 bases, with 9 bases between. The germline gives CDR1 MNHEY, CDR2 SVGAGI. CDR3 residues: CASSYQGSAFF. The CDR3 DNA sequence: TGTGCCAGCAGTTACCAGGGGTCGGCTTTCTTT.

This clonotype was seen only a few times. J is TRBJ2-7 and V is TRBV7-9; the D gene is possibly TRBD2 (6 bases). Germline values: CDR1 SEHNR, CDR2 FQNEAQ (reference sequence). The CDR3 loop spans 16 amino acids. The V end was cut by 4 bases, the J end by 3 bases, with 19 bases between. CDR3 sequence (DNA): TGTGCCAGCAGCTCCACCTTCGGGACTTCCAACTACGAGCAGTACTTC. The encoded protein is CASSSTFGTSNYEQYF.

The V gene is TRBV2, the J gene TRBJ2-7, with 8 bases fitting TRBD2. The CDR3 is 14 amino acids. Germline V CDR1 and CDR2: SNHLY, FYNNEI. V lost 2 bases, J lost 7 bases, and 7 bases stayed unmatched. This CDR3 is CASSETSGPREQYF. The DNA for the CDR3 is TGTGCCAGCAGTGAAACTAGCGGCCCGAGGGAGCAGTACTTC. The full variable domain, with the rest looked up from reference TRBV2 and TRBJ2-7, is EPEVTQTPSHQVTQMGQEVILRCVPISNHLYFYWYRQILGQKVEFLVSFYNNEISEKSEIFDDQFSVERPDGSNFTLKIRSTKLEDSAMYFCASSETSGPREQYFGPGTRLTVT.

In its sample, this clonotype was seen a few times. The chain couples TRBV13 to TRBJ2-7; tentatively, D is TRBD2 (6 bases). This CDR3 has 15 residues. The germline CDR1 and CDR2 sequences are PRHDT and FYEKMQ (reference sequence). V dropped 5 bases and J dropped 3 bases, with 17 bases sitting between them. In DNA, the CDR3 is TGTGCCAGCAGCATAGCGGCAGAGATGAACTACGAGCAGTACTTC. Translating gives CASSIAAEMNYEQYF.

The chain combines TRBV6-1 with TRBJ2-5; 11 bases match TRBD1. Germline V gene lookup returns CDR1 MNHNS and CDR2 SASEGT. The CDR3 has 17 residues. With 6 bases clipped from V and 1 base from J, the junction kept 10 bases outside the gene matches. CDR3 DNA sequence: TGTGCCAGCAGCATTGGACAGGGGGCCCCCCTCCAAGAGACCCAGTACTTC. Translated: CASSIGQGAPLQETQYF.

The chain employs TRBV7-2 and TRBJ2-7, with TRBD1 matching over 7 bases. Germline V gives CDR1 SGHTA, CDR2 FQGNSA. The CDR3 is 15 residues long. V was pared by 5 bases and J by 3 bases, with 10 bases of the junction left unmatched. The CDR3 DNA is TGTGCCAGCAGCACGTCACAGGGGTATGGCTACGAGCAGTACTTC. Its protein is CASSTSQGYGYEQYF.

This clonotype was seen more than once but under ten times. The genes are TRBV12-3 or TRBV12-4 and TRBJ1-2; 8 nucleotides line up with TRBD1. V was clipped by 5 bases and J by 4 bases; unmatched bases: 6. CDR3 size: 14 residues. The CDR3 reads CASSLTTGGYGYTF. In DNA, the CDR3 is TGTGCCAGCAGTCTCACCACAGGGGGCTATGGCTACACCTTC.

The rearrangement uses TRBV14 and TRBJ1-2; no reliable D call. Per germline, CDR1 SGHDN and CDR2 FVKESK. V lost 6 bases, J lost 3 bases, and 14 bases lay in between. The CDR3 is 14 residues long. The CDR3 DNA reads as TGTGCCAGCAGTCAGTATGACCCGTACTATGGCTACACCTTC. As protein: CASSQYDPYYGYTF.